The 13 T cell receptor beta chains below come from one sample, sequenced in a study of PD-L1 blockade in urothelial cancer. The assay was immunoSEQ multiplex PCR, and TCRdb's table has in-frame clones only and misses some. The sample includes more than 40,000 clones, around 86% of them seen just once. The specimen comprised PBMCs, sampled around atezolizumab (anti-PD-L1) treatment. These receptors were taken from a man aged 55-75 years with urothelial cancer.

This clone was observed a few times. The chain links TRBV15 to TRBJ2-7, with D possibly TRBD2 on 5 matching bases. CDR3 length equals 14 residues. CDR1 is LNHNV, CDR2 YYDKDF, per germline (reference sequence). The V and J ends lost 1 base and 2 bases respectively, with 9 bases between them. The CDR3 DNA is TGTGCCACCAGCAGAGCACGACTACCCTACGAGCAGTACTTC. It specifies CATSRARLPYEQYF.

This sequence joins TRBV9 and TRBJ2-5; 7 bases line up with TRBD1. The CDR3 sequence is 16 residues long. Per the germline V gene, CDR1 is SGDLS and CDR2 is YYNGEE. Losses at the gene ends were 0 bases for V and 0 bases for J; bases not matched to a gene: 5. The CDR3 loop is CASSVATGSYQETQYF. The CDR3 bases are TGTGCCAGCAGCGTAGCGACAGGGAGCTACCAAGAGACCCAGTACTTC. The complete variable domain, with remaining parts taken from reference TRBV9 and TRBJ2-5, reads DSGVTQTPKHLITATGQRVTLRCSPRSGDLSVYWYQQSLDQGLQFLIQYYNGEERAKGNILERFSAQQFPDLHSELNLSSLELGDSALYFCASSVATGSYQETQYFGPGTRLLVL.

V is TRBV18 and J is TRBJ1-2; 10 nucleotides agree with TRBD1. V lost 3 bases and J lost 0; bases outside the gene matches: 13. Germline V lookup: CDR1 KGHSH, CDR2 LQKENI. The CDR3 runs to 19 residues. The DNA for the CDR3 is TGTGCCAGCTCACCGAAAAAAGGGGGGACAGGGGCCTCTAACTATGGCTACACCTTC. This sequence encodes CASSPKKGGTGASNYGYTF. The whole variable domain, filled in from reference TRBV18 and TRBJ1-2, reads NAGVMQNPRHLVRRRGQEARLRCSPMKGHSHVYWYRQLPEEGLKFMVYLQKENIIDESGMPKERFSAEFPKEGPSILRIQQVVRGDSAAYFCASSPKKGGTGASNYGYTFGSGTRLTVV.

The chain is built from TRBV30 and TRBJ2-7, with 9 positions matching TRBD2. CDR3 length: 16 residues. The ends lost 4 bases at V and 2 bases at J; junction bases unmatched: 12. In germline, CDR1 is GTSNPN, CDR2 SVGIG (reference sequence). In DNA form, the CDR3 reads TGTGCCTGGAAAGGCAGTGGGCTAGCGGGGACCTACGAGCAGTACTTC. Protein: CAWKGSGLAGTYEQYF.

The V gene is TRBV14, the J gene TRBJ2-2; TRBD2 aligns across 13 bases. The CDR3 spans 16 residues. Trimming at V came to 2 bases and at J to 4 bases, leaving 1 base not matched to a gene. Germline V CDR1 and CDR2: SGHDN, FVKESK. The CDR3 is CASSQWTSGSTGELFF. The CDR3 DNA reads TGTGCCAGCAGCCAATGGACTAGCGGGAGCACCGGGGAGCTGTTTTTT.

The chain combines TRBV18 with TRBJ1-1; tentative D call: TRBD1 (5 bases). V was cut by 3 bases and J by 1 base, with 12 bases left in between. Germline V gene lookup returns CDR1 KGHSH and CDR2 LQKENI. CDR3 length equals 15 residues. CDR3: CASSPSMGGNTEAFF. The DNA for the CDR3 is TGTGCCAGCTCACCGTCCATGGGGGGGAACACTGAAGCTTTCTTT.

V and J are TRBV6-5 and TRBJ1-2; 7 bases map to TRBD1. V was clipped by 6 bases and J by 6 bases; unmatched bases: 4. CDR1 is MNHEY, CDR2 SVGAGI, per germline. The CDR3 length is 12 residues. The CDR3 sequence is CASSLQGNGYTF. The CDR3 DNA reads TGTGCCAGCAGCTTACAGGGGAATGGCTACACCTTC.

In nucleotides, the CDR3 is TGTGCCAGCAGCTTCGGCGGAGGGGAGACCCAGTACTTC. Its translation: CASSFGGGETQYF. The chain links TRBV7-6 to TRBJ2-5; D might be TRBD2 (6 bases). CDR3 length: 13 amino acids. Between the trimmed V and J ends, which lost 3 bases and 5 bases, there was a span of 10 bases. Germline-derived CDR1 and CDR2 are SGHVS and FNYEAQ.

This chain links TRBV6-5 with TRBJ1-4; tentatively, D is TRBD1 (5 bases). The CDR3 has 16 amino acids. CDR1 is MNHEY, CDR2 SVGAGI, per germline. V lost 0 bases and J lost 8, with 16 bases in between. In nucleotides, the CDR3 is TGTGCCAGCAGTTACTCAGTCGGGGGGTTAGAAGAAAAACTGTTTTTT. Amino acid sequence: CASSYSVGGLEEKLFF.

V and J are TRBV9 and TRBJ2-3, with TRBD1 as a possible D gene (5 bases). CDR3 length: 16 amino acids. V lost 4 bases to trimming and J lost 0 bases, with 15 bases between them. Germline lookup yields CDR1 SGDLS and CDR2 YYNGEE. This CDR3 reads CASSPRQLPSTDTQYF. In DNA, the CDR3 is TGTGCCAGCAGCCCCCGACAGCTACCAAGCACAGATACGCAGTATTTT.

V usage is TRBV18 and J usage is TRBJ1-1, with 7 bases aligning to TRBD1. V lost 4 bases and J lost 5; bases outside the gene matches: 10. CDR1 is KGHSH and CDR2 is LQKENI in the germline V gene. There are 15 residues in the CDR3. The CDR3 sequence is CASSLVHRGNTEAFF. The CDR3 DNA reads as TGTGCCAGCTCACTTGTCCACAGGGGAAATACTGAAGCTTTCTTT. Using reference TRBV18 and TRBJ1-1 for the parts outside the CDR3, the full variable domain is NAGVMQNPRHLVRRRGQEARLRCSPMKGHSHVYWYRQLPEEGLKFMVYLQKENIIDESGMPKERFSAEFPKEGPSILRIQQVVRGDSAAYFCASSLVHRGNTEAFFGQGTRLTVV.

The V gene is TRBV7-9, the J gene TRBJ1-3; TRBD1 is a possible D gene (6 bases). V shed 2 bases and J shed 0 bases, with 11 bases lying between them. The CDR3 length is 16 residues. CDR1 SEHNR and CDR2 FQNEAQ come from the germline V gene (reference sequence). In DNA form, the CDR3 reads TGTGCCAGCAGCTTAAGAACAGGGCTCTCTGGAAACACCATATATTTT. Protein: CASSLRTGLSGNTIYF.

This clone was picked up a small number of times. The CDR3 here is CAISESTGPANEQFF. The CDR3, as DNA: TGTGCCATCAGTGAATCAACAGGGCCCGCCAATGAGCAGTTCTTC. This chain joins TRBV10-3 and TRBJ2-1, with D tentatively TRBD1 (6 bases). Germline assignment: CDR1 ENHRY and CDR2 SYGVKD. The ends were cut back, 3 bases at V and 6 bases at J, with 15 bases in the middle. There are 15 residues in the CDR3.